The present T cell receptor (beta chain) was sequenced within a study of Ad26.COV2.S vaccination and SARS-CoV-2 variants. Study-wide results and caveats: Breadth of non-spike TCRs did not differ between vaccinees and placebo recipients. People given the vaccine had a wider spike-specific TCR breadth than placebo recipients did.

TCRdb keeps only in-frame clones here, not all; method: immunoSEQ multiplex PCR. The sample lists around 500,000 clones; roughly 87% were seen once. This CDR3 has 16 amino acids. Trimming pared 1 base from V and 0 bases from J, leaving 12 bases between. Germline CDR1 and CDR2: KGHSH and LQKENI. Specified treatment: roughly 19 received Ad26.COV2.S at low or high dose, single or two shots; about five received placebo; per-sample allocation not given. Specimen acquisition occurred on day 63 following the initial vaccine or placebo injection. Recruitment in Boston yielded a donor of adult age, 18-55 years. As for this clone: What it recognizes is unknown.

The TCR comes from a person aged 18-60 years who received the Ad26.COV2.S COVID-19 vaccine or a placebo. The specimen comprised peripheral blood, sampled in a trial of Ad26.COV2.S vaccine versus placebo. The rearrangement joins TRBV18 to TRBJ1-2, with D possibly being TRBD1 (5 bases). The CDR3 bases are TGTGCCAGCTCACCACTCCCACGGGGCTCTAACTATGGCTACACCTTC. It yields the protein CASSPLPRGSNYGYTF.